This T cell receptor (beta chain) was captured by sequencing in a study of blood T cell repertoires in COVID-19. The germline gives CDR1 MNHEY, CDR2 SVGEGT. The CDR3 covers 14 residues. With 4 bases removed from V and 2 bases from J, the gap between germline ends came to 12 bases. Some clones are missing from TCRdb's copy, which holds only in-frame ones; the method was immunoSEQ multiplex PCR. The sample holds some 31,000 clones; 70% to 90% are singletons and the top ten take over 10%. The clonotype originates from a man between 65 and 80 years old with active COVID-19. The material sequenced was peripheral blood. This sequence joins TRBV6-2 or TRBV6-3 and TRBJ2-7, with D possibly matching TRBD2 (6 bases). The CDR3 spells CASSLTRGAYEQYF. DNA for the CDR3: TGTGCCAGCAGTTTGACTAGGGGAGCCTACGAGCAGTACTTC.